This paragraph reports one TCR beta chain. Antigen: not known. The data derive from a study of T cells in localized non-small cell lung cancer. This CDR3 is built from 16 residues. The trim removed 0 bases at V and 0 bases at J, leaving 3 bases unmatched. Germline values: CDR1 MGHDK, CDR2 SYGVNS. General study points: Uninvolved adjacent lung showed peak T cell clonality, exceeding tumor. There was an association of higher blood T cell density with longer overall survival.

Method: immunoSEQ multiplex PCR; TCRdb's copy keeps in-frame clones and lacks some. Altogether roughly 40,000 clones are present, about 76% being singletons, with the ten largest covering roughly 7.3%. The genes are TRBV25-1 and TRBJ1-2; 8 nucleotides match TRBD1. The sequenced sample was peripheral blood mononuclear cells, obtained before any cancer treatment. The TCR was taken from a male donor at least 60 years old with stage II lung adenocarcinoma. The CDR3 here is CASSEYGTGANYGYTF. In nucleotides, the CDR3 is TGTGCCAGCAGTGAATATGGGACAGGAGCTAACTATGGCTACACCTTC.